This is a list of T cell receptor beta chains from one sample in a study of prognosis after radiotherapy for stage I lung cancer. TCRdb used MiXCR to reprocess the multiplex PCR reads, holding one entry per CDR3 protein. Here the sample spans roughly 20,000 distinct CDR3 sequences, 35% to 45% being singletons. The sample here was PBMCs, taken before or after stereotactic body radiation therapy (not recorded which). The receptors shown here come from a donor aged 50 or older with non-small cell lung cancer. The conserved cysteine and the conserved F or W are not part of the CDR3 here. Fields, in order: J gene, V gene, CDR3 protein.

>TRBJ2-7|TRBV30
AWSIGEGAYEQY
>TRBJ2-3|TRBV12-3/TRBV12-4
ASSSRLAGGPTDTQY
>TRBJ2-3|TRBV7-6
ASSRDRGRTDTQY
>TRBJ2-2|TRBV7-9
AGKDRGFTGELF
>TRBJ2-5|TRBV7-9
ASSLSRGAQY
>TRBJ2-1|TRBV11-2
ASSRAGAGCSNEQF
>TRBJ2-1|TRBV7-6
ARSDYYNEQF
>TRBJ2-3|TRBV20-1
SALAGAGTDTQY
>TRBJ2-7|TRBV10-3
AISTGGSYEQY
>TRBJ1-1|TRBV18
ASSPPGYAEAF
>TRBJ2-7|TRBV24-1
ATSDGTLGEQY
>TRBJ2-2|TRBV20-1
SARDCLAGDTVELF
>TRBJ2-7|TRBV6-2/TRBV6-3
ASSLGHPTVEQY
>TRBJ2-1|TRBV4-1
ASSQRLAGDNEQF
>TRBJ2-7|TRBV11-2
ASSLGRGRGNEQY
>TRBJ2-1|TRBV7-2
ASSPGQVPYNEQF
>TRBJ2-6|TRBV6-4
ASSEGRDCANVLT
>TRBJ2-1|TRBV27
ASSFGSSYNEQF
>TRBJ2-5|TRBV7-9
ASRGGETQY
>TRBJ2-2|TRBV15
ATSRDDRINTGELF
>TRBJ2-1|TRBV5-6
ASSFGPQEQF
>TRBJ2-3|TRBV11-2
SSSALQGTYTQY
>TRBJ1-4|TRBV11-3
ASSFAAGEKLF
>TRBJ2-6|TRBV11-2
ASSLAGWGANVLT
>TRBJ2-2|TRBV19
ASSRAGTGGTGELF
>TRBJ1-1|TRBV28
ASSFLSGGLEAF
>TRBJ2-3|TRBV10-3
AISDVGSLTDTQY
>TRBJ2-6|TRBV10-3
AISLHSSGANVLT
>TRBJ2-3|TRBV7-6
ASSLRASCGRADTQY
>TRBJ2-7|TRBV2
ASSDRGGSREQY
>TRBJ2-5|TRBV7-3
ASRIGTSGSYQETQY
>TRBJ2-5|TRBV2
ASSEGVVQETQY
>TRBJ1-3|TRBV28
ASIGTGLVGNTIY
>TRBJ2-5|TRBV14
AISQGDRGRQETQY